This T cell receptor beta chain derives from a study of CD8 T cells in ankylosing spondylitis (dated by TCRdb to 2017 to 2019). Concerning the study at large: The study set out to find disease-linked TCR variants by profiling T cell receptor beta repertoires in ankylosing spondylitis patients and healthy donors. The full study cohort comprised around 23 ankylosing spondylitis patients and about 110 healthy donors. Peripheral blood samples were taken, and synovial fluid was additionally collected from ankylosing spondylitis patients. Study-level results and caveats: Blood from ankylosing spondylitis patients appeared to be characterized by a TCR beta motif composed of several highly homologous amino acid variants. Some motif variants had previously been reported in the synovial fluid and blood of reactive arthritis patients, which suggests shared mechanisms of disease initiation. The disease-linked clones showed a CD8+ phenotype and occurred at relatively low frequencies in peripheral blood. Significant enrichment of the disease-linked clones was reported in matched synovial fluid samples from ankylosing spondylitis patients.

The germline V gene specifies SGHTA as CDR1 and FQGNSA as CDR2. The CDR3 measures 14 amino acids from cysteine to phenylalanine. Only the CDR3 region is kept as DNA, spanning 42 bases read in frame from base 1. From V the trimming removes 2 bases and from J it removes 8 bases, while the gene matches leave 8 bases of the junction unaccounted for. This clonotype was observed many times. Its target antigen remains unknown. Per-base qualities were not stored, and no clone one base away is much larger. The sequencer listed for this sample is Illumina HiSeq 2500. Quantitative 5'-RACE with molecular barcodes was used to prepare TCR beta libraries. The original methods were these. A new computational method, built on a probabilistic model of VDJ rearrangement, was used to identify disease-linked TCR variants. TCRdb passed the public sequencing reads through fastp at Q25 and MiXCR, retaining productive beta sequences. For every CDR3 protein sequence, its rows merge into one entry that carries the most common genes and DNA. The V and J calls and clone size are TCRdb's, not the authors'. In this sample the table shows about 300,000 distinct CDR3 sequences, 11% of which occur a single time. The ten largest clones represent about 10% of the sample.

Here the chain combines TRBV7-2 and TRBJ1-2, and TRBD1 matches 7 of the central bases. The sequenced sample consisted of blood, either unsorted or a sorted T cell fraction (not recorded which). The sequence was obtained from a female donor with ankylosing spondylitis or in good health (not recorded which). The nucleotide sequence reads as follows: TGTGCCAGCAGCTTACAGCGAATCAGGGGGGGCTACACCTTC. This encodes CASSLQRIRGGYTF. Reference TRBV7-2 and TRBJ1-2 genes cover what lies past the CDR3, so the full variable domain is GAGVSQSPSNKVTEKGKDVELRCDPISGHTALYWYRQSLGQGLEFLIYFQGNSAPDKSGLPSDRFSAERTGGSVSTLTIQRTQQEDSAVYLCASSLQRIRGGYTFGSGTRLTVV.